The subject of this entry is one TCR beta chain. Its specificity is not known. This sample was taken from a study of Ad26.COV2.S vaccination and SARS-CoV-2 variants. Study at large: Ad26.COV2.S given intramuscularly, once or twice 56 days apart.

The repertoire was sequenced with immunoSEQ multiplex PCR; TCRdb's copy has only in-frame clones and lacks some. The sample includes a few hundred thousand clones, around 86% seen only once; the top ten take roughly 3.6%. Notes on the study in general: Substantial breadth in spike-specific CD8+ and CD4+ T cell responses was reportedly seen after vaccination.

The treatment here: some 19 received Ad26.COV2.S at low or high dose, single or two shots; a few received placebo; per-sample allocation not given. Day 63 following the first vaccine or placebo injection was when the samples were taken. Germline V gives CDR1 SQVTM, CDR2 ANQGSEA. Trimming cost V 4 bases and J 3 bases, with 10 bases left between them. The CDR3 sequence is 12 residues long. This sequence was found in a person aged 18-60 years who received the Ad26.COV2.S COVID-19 vaccine or a placebo. The sequenced sample was peripheral blood, obtained in a trial of Ad26.COV2.S vaccine versus placebo. The J gene is TRBJ2-7, the V gene TRBV29-1, with D possibly matching TRBD2 (5 bases). CDR3: CSVGGPDYEQYF. CDR3 in DNA: TGCAGCGTTGGAGGGCCAGACTACGAGCAGTACTTC.